Included here is one TCR beta chain sequence, with context. This specimen comes from a study of blood T cell repertoires in COVID-19. Clones were read by immunoSEQ multiplex PCR, and TCRdb kept only the in-frame ones, dropping some. The table has 150,000 to 200,000 clones, around 80% seen once. V lost 10 bases to trimming and J lost 2 bases; unmatched junction nucleotides: 12. Germline V gene lookup returns CDR1 SNHLY and CDR2 FYNNEI. There are 15 residues in the CDR3. This TCR derives from a man aged 45 to 65 who had recovered from COVID-19. Specimen: PBMCs or T cells enriched from blood (not recorded which). The chain links TRBV2 to TRBJ2-3; 7 bases agree with TRBD2. CDR3: CANRERTRSTDTQYF. In DNA, the CDR3 is TGTGCCAACCGAGAGAGGACTAGATCCACAGATACGCAGTATTTT. The whole variable domain, remainder taken from reference TRBV2 and TRBJ2-3, is EPEVTQTPSHQVTQMGQEVILRCVPISNHLYFYWYRQILGQKVEFLVSFYNNEISEKSEIFDDQFSVERPDGSNFTLKIRSTKLEDSAMYFCANRERTRSTDTQYFGPGTRLTVL.